These 32 T cell receptor beta chains were all obtained from the same sample, sequenced in a study of blood T cell repertoires in COVID-19. Clones were sequenced by immunoSEQ multiplex PCR, and TCRdb holds only the in-frame ones, with some missing. The sample holds 130,000 or so clones; about 86% are singletons and the top ten take roughly 2.3%. Input material: PBMCs or T cells enriched from blood (not recorded which). These receptors were collected from a man in his forties or fifties with acute COVID-19.

The chain employs TRBV24-1 and TRBJ2-7; D is possibly TRBD1 (5 bases). Germline V gives CDR1 KGHDR, CDR2 SFDVKD. There are 17 residues in the CDR3. Between the trimmed V and J ends, which lost 0 bases and 1 base, there was a span of 15 bases. CDR3 sequence (DNA): TGTGCCACCAGTGATTTGCAGCCCCCTCGACAGTCCTACGAGCAGTACTTC. This gives the protein CATSDLQPPRQSYEQYF.

This clone occurred once. This rearrangement joins TRBV28 to TRBJ1-1; 8 bases align to TRBD1. The V segment lost 5 bases and the J segment 2 bases; nucleotides outside the gene matches: 4. This CDR3 contains 14 residues. Germline assignment: CDR1 MDHEN and CDR2 SYDVKM. The CDR3 bases are TGTGCCAGCAGTGTTGGGACAGGCAACACTGAAGCTTTCTTT. This codes for CASSVGTGNTEAFF.

The V and J genes are TRBV19 and TRBJ2-3, with 8 bases aligning to TRBD1. Trimming at V came to 5 bases and at J to 1 base, leaving 5 bases not matched to a gene. CDR3 length: 15 amino acids. Looked up from germline, CDR1 is LNHDA and CDR2 is SQIVND (reference sequence). The CDR3 loop reads CASSLTGARTDTQYF. CDR3 DNA sequence: TGTGCCAGTAGTTTGACAGGGGCGCGCACAGATACGCAGTATTTT.

This chain links TRBV6-5 with TRBJ1-6, with 10 nucleotides matching TRBD1. This CDR3 is built from 14 residues. V was pared by 6 bases and J by 16 bases, with 12 bases of the junction left unmatched. CDR1 and CDR2 (germline): MNHEY, SVGAGI. The CDR3 bases are TGTGCCAGCAGCCGCGGGACAGGGGCCTTCCTTCTCCACTTT. Encoded protein: CASSRGTGAFLLHF.

The chain has TRBV19 and TRBJ2-2; 9 bases are a match to TRBD1. The V and J ends lost 5 bases and 5 bases, in that order; junction bases with no gene match: 9. The germline CDR1 and CDR2 sequences are LNHDA and SQIVND (reference sequence). This CDR3 is 16 amino acids long. The CDR3 sequence is CASSAHRGQLTGELFF. The CDR3 DNA sequence: TGTGCCAGTAGTGCCCACAGGGGGCAATTGACCGGGGAGCTGTTTTTT. The full variable domain, rest sourced from reference TRBV19 and TRBJ2-2, is DGGITQSPKYLFRKEGQNVTLSCEQNLNHDAMYWYRQDPGQGLRLIYYSQIVNDFQKGDIAEGYSVSREKKESFPLTVTSAQKNPTAFYLCASSAHRGQLTGELFFGEGSRLTVL.

The chain recombines TRBV19 with TRBJ1-5; TRBD1 matches 7 bases. The length of the CDR3 is 15 residues. Germline V lookup: CDR1 LNHDA, CDR2 SQIVND (reference sequence). The junction had 7 bases not matched to a gene; V was cut back by 5 bases and J by 3 bases. CDR3 in amino acids: CASSGSGGINQPQHF. CDR3 in DNA: TGTGCCAGTAGTGGCTCAGGGGGGATCAATCAGCCCCAGCATTTT.

With regard to this clone: Different DNA sequences within this sample yield the same CDR3. The chain links TRBV7-2 to TRBJ2-1, with 9 bases that match TRBD2. There are 14 residues in the CDR3. The germline V gene encodes CDR1 SGHTA and CDR2 FQGNSA. V trimming: 4 bases; J trimming: 6 bases; junction bases outside the gene matches: 4. CDR3 DNA sequence: TGTGCCAGCAGCTCGGGACTAGCTGCCAATGAGCAGTTCTTC. Translated: CASSSGLAANEQFF.

The chain links TRBV11-3 to TRBJ1-5, with D possibly matching TRBD1 (5 bases). The V gene lost 1 base and the J gene lost 0 bases, with 10 bases spanning the gap. The CDR3 sequence is 16 residues long. Germline values: CDR1 SGHNT, CDR2 YENEEA. The CDR3 bases are TGTGCCAGCAGCTTAGGGGGGGGAGATAGCAATCAGCCCCAGCATTTT. Protein: CASSLGGGDSNQPQHF.

The chain carries TRBV19 and TRBJ1-5; 7 bases are shared with TRBD1. There are 12 residues in the CDR3. Germline V gene sequence: CDR1 LNHDA, CDR2 SQIVND (reference sequence). Trimming removed 10 bases from V and 1 base from J; junction bases left unmatched: 1. The CDR3 region has the DNA TGTGCCACCAGGGGGAGCAATCAGCCCCAGCATTTT. Translated, it gives CATRGSNQPQHF.

The chain has TRBV3-1 (or the pseudogene TRBV3-2) and TRBJ2-5; no reliable D call. This CDR3 is built from 13 residues. V was trimmed by 1 base and J by 5 bases, leaving 8 bases between them. Germline V gives CDR1 LGHDT, CDR2 YNNKEL (reference sequence). The CDR3 protein is CASSQAVAETQYF. For the CDR3, the DNA is TGTGCCAGCAGCCAAGCGGTAGCCGAGACCCAGTACTTC.

The V and J genes are TRBV27 and TRBJ1-6; no reliable D call. The CDR3 extends over 12 amino acids. Trimming took 2 bases from V and 7 from J, leaving 3 bases between them. CDR1 MNHEY and CDR2 SMNVEV come from the germline V gene (reference sequence). CDR3 coding DNA: TGTGCCAGCAGTTTACAGAATTCACCCCTCCACTTT. Protein sequence: CASSLQNSPLHF.

The rearrangement uses TRBV7-9 and TRBJ2-5; 15 nucleotides agree with TRBD2. Trimming at V came to 4 bases and at J to 5 bases, leaving 5 bases not matched to a gene. This CDR3 has 16 residues. CDR1 and CDR2 (germline): SEHNR, FQNEAQ (reference sequence). In DNA, the CDR3 is TGTGCCAGCAGCTCCCGGACTAGCGGGGGGGTTGAGACCCAGTACTTC. This codes for CASSSRTSGGVETQYF.

The chain links TRBV4-1 to TRBJ1-5; D is unresolved. This CDR3 region has 16 residues. Trimming left V 0 bases short and J 0 bases short, with 9 bases between. CDR1 is MGHRA and CDR2 is YSYEKL in the germline V gene. CDR3 DNA: TGCGCCAGCAGCCAAGATAGCCCCTATAGCAATCAGCCCCAGCATTTT. Its protein is CASSQDSPYSNQPQHF.

The rearrangement uses TRBV7-9 and TRBJ2-3; TRBD1 agrees at 9 bases. With V trimmed by 5 bases and J by 3 bases, 6 bases remained unmatched. CDR3 length: 15 amino acids. Germline values: CDR1 SEHNR, CDR2 FQNEAQ (reference sequence). The CDR3 loop reads CASSRLDRGTDTQYF. Here the CDR3 DNA reads TGTGCCAGCAGCCGCCTGGACAGGGGTACAGATACGCAGTATTTT.

The chain has TRBV5-1 and TRBJ2-2; 11 bases agree with TRBD2. Germline V gene data show CDR1 as SGHRS and CDR2 as YFSETQ. The CDR3 has 16 residues. V lost 4 bases, J lost 4 bases, and 6 bases stayed unmatched. The CDR3 loop is CASSPRLAGTTGELFF. CDR3 bases: TGCGCCAGCAGCCCCCGACTAGCGGGGACCACCGGGGAGCTGTTTTTT.

This clone is a singleton in its sample. The rearrangement uses TRBV14 and TRBJ2-2; 7 bases line up with TRBD2. This CDR3 comprises 17 residues. Unmatched junction bases numbered 11, after V lost 4 bases and J lost 3 bases. Germline-derived CDR1 and CDR2 are SGHDN and FVKESK. The CDR3 DNA follows: TGTGCCAGCAGCCCCCTTCGAGGGAGGGCAGACACCGGGGAGCTGTTTTTT. Protein: CASSPLRGRADTGELFF.

The J gene is TRBJ2-1, the V gene TRBV5-1; 10 bases map to TRBD2. This CDR3 has 16 residues. The germline gives CDR1 SGHRS, CDR2 YFSETQ. Trimming removed 5 bases from V and 1 base from J; junction bases left unmatched: 6. CDR3 residues: CASRDLAGVSYNEQFF. The CDR3 bases are TGCGCCAGCAGGGATCTAGCGGGGGTTTCCTACAATGAGCAGTTCTTC.

This clone showed up just once. This chain links TRBV23-1 with TRBJ1-6; 9 bases align to TRBD1. TRBV23-1 is placed among ORFs of uncertain function. CDR3 length: 17 amino acids. Trimming removed 4 bases from V and 7 bases from J; junction bases left unmatched: 11. This chain's CDR3 is CASSRKYLQGANSPLHF. In DNA form, the CDR3 reads TGCGCCAGCAGTCGAAAATATTTACAGGGGGCGAATTCACCCCTCCACTTT.

The chain uses TRBV18 and TRBJ2-1; TRBD1 aligns across 8 bases. This CDR3 region has 13 residues. V was pared by 2 bases and J by 9 bases, with 3 bases of the junction left unmatched. Per the germline V gene, CDR1 is KGHSH and CDR2 is LQKENI. The CDR3 is CASSPNDRGEQFF. CDR3 DNA: TGTGCCAGCTCACCAAACGACAGGGGTGAGCAGTTCTTC.

This clone was seen only once. The chain has TRBV9 and TRBJ2-1; 10 bases fit TRBD2. This CDR3 comprises 17 residues. Germline lookup yields CDR1 SGDLS and CDR2 YYNGEE. V lost 0 bases, J lost 0 bases, and 3 bases stayed unmatched. CDR3 region: CASSVASGGSSYNEQFF. CDR3 DNA sequence: TGTGCCAGCAGCGTAGCTAGCGGGGGAAGCTCCTACAATGAGCAGTTCTTC.

V and J are TRBV14 and TRBJ2-7; D may be TRBD2 (6 bases). The CDR3 length is 14 residues. Trimming shortened V by 0 bases and J by 3 bases, and 9 bases separated the two germline ends. Germline-derived CDR1 and CDR2 are SGHDN and FVKESK. The CDR3 is CASSQDPGGYEQYF. For the CDR3, the DNA is TGTGCCAGCAGCCAAGACCCCGGGGGCTACGAGCAGTACTTC.

The J gene is TRBJ1-6, the V gene TRBV6-6; 9 nucleotides line up with TRBD1. The V and J ends lost 6 bases and 4 bases, in that order; junction bases with no gene match: 4. Germline CDR1 and CDR2: MNHNY and SVGAGI (reference sequence). The CDR3 loop spans 15 amino acids. The CDR3 DNA follows: TGTGCCAGCAGGGGCGGGACAGGGTATAATTCACCCCTCCACTTT. It specifies CASRGGTGYNSPLHF.

V is TRBV5-1 and J is TRBJ1-5; no clear D. V gave up 0 bases and J gave up 6 bases, with 7 bases separating them. CDR1 is SGHRS and CDR2 is YFSETQ in the germline V gene. The CDR3 extends over 13 amino acids. CDR3 nucleotide sequence: TGCGCCAGCAGCTTGGGGGAGGGTCAGCCCCAGCATTTT. Protein product: CASSLGEGQPQHF.

The V call is TRBV6-5, the J call TRBJ1-2, with D tentatively TRBD1 (6 bases). Per germline, CDR1 MNHEY and CDR2 SVGAGI. This CDR3 region has 14 residues. V was pared by 8 bases and J by 0 bases, with 13 bases between. The CDR3 loop reads CASGKTGSNYGYTF. For the CDR3, the DNA is TGTGCCAGCGGAAAGACAGGTTCTAACTATGGCTACACCTTC.

This chain uses TRBV7-9 with TRBJ1-1; TRBD1 matches at 11 bases. CDR3 length: 16 residues. CDR1 and CDR2 (germline): SEHNR, FQNEAQ (reference sequence). V shed 4 bases, J shed 0 bases, and the junction held 4 bases outside the gene matches. The CDR3 is CASSSGTGGMNTEAFF. DNA for the CDR3: TGTGCCAGCAGCTCGGGGACAGGGGGGATGAACACTGAAGCTTTCTTT.

The chain joins TRBV27 to TRBJ2-3; tentatively, D is TRBD2 (6 bases). Germline V gene sequence: CDR1 MNHEY, CDR2 SMNVEV (reference sequence). The CDR3 consists of 13 residues. With 5 bases removed from V and 6 bases from J, the gap between germline ends came to 12 bases. CDR3 sequence: CASSVAGGDTQYF. CDR3 DNA sequence: TGTGCCAGCAGTGTCGCAGGAGGGGATACGCAGTATTTT.

The rearrangement joins TRBV7-2 to TRBJ2-3; tentative D call: TRBD2 (5 bases). Trimming took 0 bases from V and 1 from J, leaving 8 bases between them. The CDR3 totals 15 residues. CDR1 SGHTA and CDR2 FQGNSA come from the germline V gene. CDR3 in amino acids: CASSLALRGTDTQYF. The CDR3 DNA reads as TGTGCCAGCAGCTTAGCCCTGAGGGGCACAGATACGCAGTATTTT.

V and J are TRBV24-1 and TRBJ2-1; 13 bases match TRBD2. From germline, CDR1 is KGHDR and CDR2 SFDVKD. The ends lost 7 bases at V and 5 bases at J; junction bases unmatched: 4. This CDR3 is built from 15 residues. The CDR3 sequence: CATSPGTSGNNEQFF. The CDR3 nucleotides read TGTGCCACCAGCCCCGGGACTAGCGGGAACAATGAGCAGTTCTTC.

The rearrangement joins TRBV27 to TRBJ2-3; 13 bases agree with TRBD2. After removal of 3 bases from V and 7 bases from J, the junction contained 4 bases not matched to a gene. Germline V gives CDR1 MNHEY, CDR2 SMNVEV (reference sequence). The CDR3 sequence is 15 residues long. The CDR3 spells CASSFETSGRNTQYF. The CDR3 bases are TGTGCCAGCAGTTTCGAGACTAGCGGGAGGAATACGCAGTATTTT.

This CDR3 reads CASSFGELEQYF. The DNA of the CDR3 is TGTGCCAGCAGCTTTGGGGAGCTTGAGCAGTACTTC. The genes are TRBV11-3 and TRBJ2-7, with TRBD2 as a possible D gene (5 bases). Germline assignment: CDR1 SGHNT and CDR2 YENEEA. The CDR3 totals 12 residues. Trimming cost V 3 bases and J 7 bases, with 10 bases left between them.

In its sample, this clone was seen once. This rearrangement joins TRBV2 to TRBJ2-3; TRBD2 might be the D (5 bases). V lost 7 bases, J lost 4 bases, and 9 bases lay in between. The CDR3 loop spans 12 amino acids. In germline, CDR1 is SNHLY, CDR2 FYNNEI. CDR3 sequence: CASMGVPDTQYF. CDR3 sequence (DNA): TGTGCCAGCATGGGAGTCCCAGATACGCAGTATTTT.

The V call is TRBV28, the J call TRBJ1-2; D remains ambiguous. The CDR3 loop spans 16 amino acids. Germline assignment: CDR1 MDHEN and CDR2 SYDVKM. V dropped 4 bases and J dropped 4 bases, with 19 bases sitting between them. The CDR3 bases are TGTGCCAGCAGTTACCCCCAGCTCGTCCGGGGCTATGGCTACACCTTC. As protein: CASSYPQLVRGYGYTF.